This paragraph reports one TCR beta chain. Its antigen is not known. These data come from a study of immune cell composition in non-small cell lung cancer. Germline CDR1 is LNHNV and CDR2 is YYDKDF (reference sequence). This CDR3 is built from 14 residues. The V gene lost 7 bases and the J gene lost 6 bases, with 15 bases spanning the gap. Study outcomes and limitations: Overall clonality, unlike maximal tumour-associated clone frequency, did not predict TIL reactivity. It was not proven that tumour-reactive clones equal dominant tumour-associated clones. About four fifths of squamous and approximately 31% of adenocarcinoma cases had tumour-associated clones >0.5%.

Normal lung was sampled as far from the tumour as possible, at least 3 cm. The repertoire was sequenced with immunoSEQ multiplex PCR; TCRdb's copy has only in-frame clones and lacks some. The sample lists approximately 3,000 clones; approximately 70% were seen once. The TCR was taken from a human donor with non-small cell lung cancer. Sequencing was done on a sample of non-adjacent lung tissue. The genes are TRBV15 and TRBJ2-2; D possibly corresponds to TRBD1 (6 bases). The CDR3 protein is CATTYQGKAGELFF. The CDR3 coding sequence is TGTGCCACCACCTATCAGGGGAAGGCCGGGGAGCTGTTTTTT.